Listed below are T cell receptor beta chains from one sample, sequenced in a study of shared clonotypes between healthy human individuals. TCRdb's table, derived via immunoSEQ multiplex PCR, lists solely in-frame clones and lacks some. The data show 400,000 to 500,000 clones, 65% to 80% seen once. Sequenced sample: PBMCs. These TCRs come from a middle-aged woman in good health. Some clones in this sample may be carry-over from other donors' samples. Both conserved end residues are part of each CDR3.

v_gene: TRBV6-5; CDR3aa: CASGLLETQYF
v_gene: TRBV5-1; CDR3aa: CASSSTPGEGQFF
v_gene: TRBV5-1; CDR3aa: CASSWGYKNTEAFF
v_gene: TRBV2; CDR3aa: CASRGPDSGQGTQYF
v_gene: TRBV7-3; CDR3aa: CASSPTGQGDGYTF
v_gene: TRBV18; CDR3aa: CASSPGTSGRAVEQYF
v_gene: TRBV15; CDR3aa: CATSLAGGYNEQFF
v_gene: TRBV7-2; CDR3aa: CASSLNGGSFTGELFF
v_gene: TRBV9; CDR3aa: CASSVEREVFGEQFF
v_gene: TRBV2; CDR3aa: CASSVRDLYNEQFF
v_gene: TRBV5-1; CDR3aa: CASSLVAEEAFF
v_gene: TRBV18; CDR3aa: CASSPPTQGGVAFF
v_gene: TRBV7-3; CDR3aa: CASSLQGNSKEQYF
v_gene: TRBV28; CDR3aa: CASSFRSEAFF
v_gene: TRBV2; CDR3aa: CASLGTGYGYTF
v_gene: TRBV5-6; CDR3aa: CASSVGFFTDTQYF
v_gene: TRBV27; CDR3aa: CASSLSKGGTQYF
v_gene: TRBV2; CDR3aa: CASSEALRRDPNTEAFF
v_gene: TRBV18; CDR3aa: CASSPSGTGTYYGYTF
v_gene: TRBV18; CDR3aa: CASSPQVSYNEQFF
v_gene: TRBV7-6; CDR3aa: CASSRTSGGTNTGELFF
v_gene: TRBV5-4; CDR3aa: CASSLAGGGGYTF
v_gene: TRBV6-5; CDR3aa: CASIRRQGGQPQHF
v_gene: TRBV15; CDR3aa: CATSRGLGVNTEAFF
v_gene: TRBV11-2; CDR3aa: CASSLGLAPDTQYF
v_gene: TRBV7-2; CDR3aa: CASSPPGTSGLF
v_gene: TRBV5-1; CDR3aa: CASRENPAGVSGANVLTF
v_gene: TRBV9; CDR3aa: CASSVDPSSYNEQFF
v_gene: TRBV28; CDR3aa: CASRGPSPYEQYF
v_gene: TRBV28; CDR3aa: CASGSHQGYEQYF
v_gene: TRBV20-1; CDR3aa: CSALIPGTQYF
v_gene: TRBV27; CDR3aa: CASSHRDVSTDTQYF
v_gene: TRBV30; CDR3aa: CAWSVGSQETQYF
v_gene: TRBV25-1; CDR3aa: CASSEWADNNEQFF
v_gene: TRBV7-2; CDR3aa: CASSPLSGTHYGYTF
v_gene: TRBV19; CDR3aa: CASSGQLNEKLFF
v_gene: TRBV12-2; CDR3aa: CASRLALPRPNEQFF
v_gene: TRBV5-1; CDR3aa: CASSFEFQGYTQYF
v_gene: TRBV29-1; CDR3aa: CSVGDLYGYTF
v_gene: TRBV4-1; CDR3aa: CASSQGLAGMGELFF
v_gene: TRBV5-8; CDR3aa: CASSLWGDTQYF
v_gene: TRBV9; CDR3aa: CASGSPRGTDTGELFF
v_gene: TRBV6-6; CDR3aa: CASSLEVRLDQPQHF
v_gene: TRBV30; CDR3aa: CACKTRVNTEAFF
v_gene: TRBV4-2; CDR3aa: CASSPLLREAGWEQFF